This T cell receptor (beta chain) came from a study of breast tumors, draining lymph nodes, adjacent tissues. Study conclusions and caveats: Data fit most tumor T cells coming from lymph node, expanding in tumor. Tumor T cell lymph node origin was a supported hypothesis, not proven. Compared with basal-like, luminal-like tumors shared significantly more repertoire with nontumor tissue.

Samples came from axillary lymph nodes draining the breast cancer. The ends lost 4 bases at V and 6 bases at J; junction bases unmatched: 7. CDR3 length equals 16 residues. CDR1 MNHNY and CDR2 SVGAGI come from the germline V gene (reference sequence). This clonotype was seen repeatedly, ten times or more. Its antigen is currently unknown. TCRdb reanalysed the multiplex PCR reads using MiXCR and keeps one entry per CDR3 protein. The sample lists 250,000 or so distinct CDR3 sequences, 30% occurring once. The chain uses TRBV6-6 and TRBJ2-2, with 11 bases fitting TRBD2. The TCR sequence derives from a female donor with breast cancer. Some clones in this sample may be carry-over from other donors' samples. Sequencing was done on a sample of axillary lymph node tissue. In DNA form, the CDR3 reads TGTGCCAGCAGTTCTGACCCTAGCGGGAGGCCCGGGGAGCTGTTTTTT. This gives the protein CASSSDPSGRPGELFF.